What follows are 8 T cell receptor beta chains derived from one specimen sequenced in a study of cytotoxic CD8 clonotypes in ibrutinib-treated CLL. Assay used: immunoSEQ multiplex PCR; TCRdb lists only in-frame clones, some missing. The sample yields more than 200,000 clones, 65% to 80% seen once. The input for sequencing was PBMCs, taken after 12 months of ibrutinib treatment. All receptors derive from a human donor with chronic lymphocytic leukemia.

The chain carries TRBV15 and TRBJ2-1; D is ambiguous. V shed 0 bases and J shed 0 bases, with 6 bases lying between them. This CDR3 region has 15 residues. The germline V gene has CDR1 LNHNV and CDR2 YYDKDF (reference sequence). The CDR3 coding sequence is TGTGCCACCAGCAGAGAGGCAAACTCCTACAATGAGCAGTTCTTC. Its translation: CATSREANSYNEQFF. The variable domain in full, with the rest retrieved from reference TRBV15 and TRBJ2-1, is DAMVIQNPRYQVTQFGKPVTLSCSQTLNHNVMYWYQQKSSQAPKLLFHYYDKDFNNEADTPDNFQSRRPNTSFCFLDIRSPGLGDTAMYLCATSREANSYNEQFFGPGTRLTVL.

This chain connects TRBV30 to TRBJ2-7; D call uncertain. CDR3 length equals 12 residues. From germline, CDR1 is GTSNPN and CDR2 SVGIG (reference sequence). The V end was cut by 3 bases, the J end by 6 bases, with 12 bases between. The CDR3 loop is CAWSPASFEQYF. CDR3 coding DNA: TGTGCCTGGAGCCCCGCTAGTTTCGAGCAGTACTTC.

This chain connects TRBV29-1 to TRBJ2-7; D is unresolved. The CDR3 is made up of 11 amino acids. The V and J ends lost 6 bases and 2 bases respectively, with 8 bases between them. From germline, CDR1 is SQVTM and CDR2 ANQGSEA. CDR3 in DNA: TGCAGCGTGGTCGACACCTACGAGCAGTACTTC. This gives the protein CSVVDTYEQYF.

CDR3 sequence reads: CASSPTGAGGNNEQFF. The CDR3 DNA is TGTGCCAGCAGCCCCACGGGAGCGGGGGGGAACAATGAGCAGTTCTTC. This chain uses TRBV7-3 with TRBJ2-1, with 10 bases matching TRBD2. With 5 bases clipped from V and 5 bases from J, the junction kept 9 bases outside the gene matches. There are 16 residues in the CDR3. Germline-derived CDR1 and CDR2 are SGHTA and FQGTGA.

J is TRBJ2-7 and V is TRBV7-9, with 8 nucleotides matching TRBD1. CDR1 and CDR2 (germline): SEHNR, FQNEAQ (reference sequence). The CDR3 has 15 amino acids. The V and J ends lost 5 bases and 3 bases, in that order; junction bases with no gene match: 9. This CDR3 is CASSEWGQAHYEQYF. As DNA, the CDR3 is TGTGCCAGCAGCGAGTGGGGACAGGCCCACTACGAGCAGTACTTC.

This clone was seen only a few times. J is TRBJ1-2 and V is TRBV19; the D gene is possibly TRBD1 (6 bases). Trimming took off 6 bases at V and 4 bases at J, with 12 bases between the two ends. The CDR3 extends over 13 amino acids. Germline V lookup: CDR1 LNHDA, CDR2 SQIVND (reference sequence). CDR3 amino acids: CASRTTGTYGYTF. The CDR3 DNA is TGTGCCAGTAGGACCACAGGGACCTATGGCTACACCTTC.

There are a few counts of this clone. The chain is built from TRBV27 and TRBJ2-5, with D perhaps TRBD1 or TRBD2 (5 bases each). The CDR3 covers 15 residues. The V end lost 5 bases, the J end lost 5 bases, and 18 bases lay between the germline ends. Germline CDR1 MNHEY, CDR2 SMNVEV (reference sequence). The CDR3 region is CASSPLGRLGETQYF. The CDR3 nucleotides are TGTGCCAGCAGTCCACTGGGACGGCTTGGGGAGACCCAGTACTTC.

The rearrangement links TRBV11-3 to TRBJ2-1; D remains unclear. Trimming stripped 5 bases from V and 5 bases from J, with 7 bases between. This CDR3 is built from 12 residues. CDR1 and CDR2 from the germline V gene are SGHNT and YENEEA. DNA of the CDR3: TGTGCCAGCAGCAACCACAACAATGAGCAGTTCTTC. This translates into CASSNHNNEQFF.